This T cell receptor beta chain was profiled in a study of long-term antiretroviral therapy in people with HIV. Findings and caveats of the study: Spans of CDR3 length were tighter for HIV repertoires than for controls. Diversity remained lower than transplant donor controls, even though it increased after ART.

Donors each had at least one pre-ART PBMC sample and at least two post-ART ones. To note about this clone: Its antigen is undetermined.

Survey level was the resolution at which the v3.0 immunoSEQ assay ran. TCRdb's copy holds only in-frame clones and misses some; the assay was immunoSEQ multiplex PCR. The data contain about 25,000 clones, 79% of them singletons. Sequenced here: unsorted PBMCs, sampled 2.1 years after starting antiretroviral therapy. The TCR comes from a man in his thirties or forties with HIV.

The CDR3 loop reads CASSLAGVDQPQHF. Written as DNA, the CDR3 is TGTGCCAGCAGCTTAGCAGGAGTGGACCAGCCCCAGCATTTT. The J gene is TRBJ1-5, the V gene TRBV5-6; no clear D. Trimming cost V 2 bases and J 7 bases, with 13 bases left between them. Germline V gene data show CDR1 as SGHDT and CDR2 as YYEEEE. The CDR3 has 14 residues.